One and the same sample provided the 6 T cell receptor beta chains below, sequenced in a study of blood T cell repertoires in COVID-19. The method was immunoSEQ multiplex PCR; TCRdb's version includes in-frame clones alone and lacks a portion of them. The sample gives approximately 170,000 clones, about 85% of which show up once; more than 6.5% is in the top ten. Input material: peripheral blood. The receptors come from a woman at least 80 years old in a cohort sampled during active or convalescent COVID-19.

This chain joins TRBV19 and TRBJ2-1; TRBD2 matches 8 bases. The trim removed 4 bases at V and 4 bases at J, leaving 12 bases unmatched. The CDR3 contains 17 residues. Germline V CDR1 and CDR2: LNHDA, SQIVND (reference sequence). For the CDR3, the DNA is TGTGCCAGTAGTACCAGAAGAATAGCGGGGCAATACAATGAGCAGTTCTTC. As protein: CASSTRRIAGQYNEQFF.

This rearrangement joins TRBV7-9 to TRBJ1-5, with TRBD1 matching over 8 bases. Losses at the gene ends were 3 bases for V and 6 bases for J; bases not matched to a gene: 4. Germline CDR1 is SEHNR and CDR2 is FQNEAQ (reference sequence). This CDR3 contains 14 residues. CDR3 protein: CASSFGQGGQPQHF. The CDR3 DNA sequence: TGTGCCAGCAGCTTCGGACAGGGAGGTCAGCCCCAGCATTTT. Using reference TRBV7-9 and TRBJ1-5 for the parts outside the CDR3, the full variable domain is DTGVSQNPRHKITKRGQNVTFRCDPISEHNRLYWYRQTLGQGPEFLTYFQNEAQLEKSRLLSDRFSAERPKGSFSTLEIQRTEQGDSAMYLCASSFGQGGQPQHFGDGTRLSIL.

Points on this clone: The same CDR3 also results from other DNA sequences found in this sample. The rearrangement joins TRBV11-2 to TRBJ1-5; maybe TRBD1 (5 bases). Germline values: CDR1 SGHAT, CDR2 FQNNGV. The ends were cut back, 0 bases at V and 0 bases at J, with 6 bases in the middle. The CDR3 has 15 residues. The CDR3: CASSLDGHSNQPQHF. Written as DNA, the CDR3 is TGTGCCAGCAGCTTAGACGGACATAGCAATCAGCCCCAGCATTTT.

The V call is TRBV5-4, the J call TRBJ1-3, with D unclear. Germline CDR1 SGHNT, CDR2 YYREEE (reference sequence). The CDR3 runs 16 residues. With 4 bases removed from V and 0 bases from J, the gap between germline ends came to 14 bases. As DNA, the CDR3 is TGTGCCAGCAGCACTCAACAGTATCACTCTGGAAACACCATATATTTT. Its translation: CASSTQQYHSGNTIYF.

The V call is TRBV6-5, the J call TRBJ1-2, with 7 bases matching TRBD1. V dropped 6 bases and J dropped 0; count of bases not matched to a gene: 4. This CDR3 contains 14 residues. Looked up from germline, CDR1 is MNHEY and CDR2 is SVGAGI. CDR3 nucleotide sequence: TGTGCCAGCAGCAACAGGGGAACTAACTATGGCTACACCTTC. Translated, it gives CASSNRGTNYGYTF.

The rearrangement links TRBV6-6 to TRBJ1-2; TRBD1 agrees at 9 bases. The CDR3 spans 16 residues. Germline V gives CDR1 MNHNY, CDR2 SVGAGI (reference sequence). The trim removed 5 bases at V and 8 bases at J, leaving 15 bases unmatched. The CDR3 region is CASSNNPGTGPGGYTF. CDR3 nucleotides: TGTGCCAGCAGTAACAATCCCGGGACAGGGCCGGGGGGCTACACCTTC.